The 5 T cell receptor beta chains below come from one sample, sequenced in a study of CD8+ T cells in alopecia areata. After isolation, RNA underwent reverse transcription to generate cDNA as the sequencing template. This table comes from immunoSEQ multiplex PCR, and its TCRdb copy is limited to in-frame clones, with some not included. The sample holds 130,000 or so clones, about 88% seen once. The treatment: oral pan-JAK inhibitor, 5-10 mg twice daily. Sequenced material: CD8+ T cells sorted from blood, taken at week 4, from a patient treated with tofacitinib. These receptors all come from a human donor with alopecia areata.

This clone was seen a single time. The gene calls are TRBV14 and TRBJ2-7; D may correspond to TRBD1 or TRBD2 (5 bases each). V lost 1 base and J lost 5, with 9 bases in between. The CDR3 is 13 residues long. The germline V gene has CDR1 SGHDN and CDR2 FVKESK. The CDR3 DNA reads as TGTGCCAGCAGCCAAGGTGAGGGGCACGAGCAGTACTTC. It codes for CASSQGEGHEQYF. The full variable domain, rest sourced from reference TRBV14 and TRBJ2-7, is EAGVTQFPSHSVIEKGQTVTLRCDPISGHDNLYWYRRVMGKEIKFLLHFVKESKQDESGMPNNRFLAERTGGTYSTLKVQPAELEDSGVYFCASSQGEGHEQYFGPGTRLTVT.

This clone was seen a handful of times. This chain connects TRBV29-1 to TRBJ2-1; D is possibly TRBD1 (6 bases). Germline CDR1 reads SQVTM; CDR2 reads ANQGSEA. The CDR3 is made up of 12 amino acids. V shed 7 bases and J shed 5 bases, with 12 bases lying between them. The CDR3 nucleotides read TGCAGCGCGGACAGCCAAGACAATGAGCAGTTCTTC. It yields the protein CSADSQDNEQFF.

The gene calls are TRBV7-6 and TRBJ1-1; 8 bases are a match to TRBD1. V lost 4 bases to trimming and J lost 7 bases; unmatched junction nucleotides: 11. Germline CDR1 reads SGHVS; CDR2 reads FNYEAQ. The CDR3 extends over 15 amino acids. The CDR3 loop reads CASSSPQGQGGEAFF. The CDR3 bases are TGTGCCAGCAGCTCACCCCAAGGACAGGGTGGTGAAGCTTTCTTT.

V gene TRBV4-1 combines with J gene TRBJ2-7, with 9 bases identical to TRBD2. This CDR3 region has 15 residues. V was clipped by 0 bases and J by 1 base; unmatched bases: 1. Germline V gene sequence: CDR1 MGHRA, CDR2 YSYEKL. The CDR3 sequence: CASSQETSGSYEQYF. In DNA form, the CDR3 reads TGCGCCAGCAGCCAAGAGACTAGCGGTTCCTACGAGCAGTACTTC.

The chain uses TRBV29-1 and TRBJ2-3, with D uncertain. The CDR3 is 12 residues long. Trimming cost V 5 bases and J 4 bases, with 10 bases left between them. The germline V gene has CDR1 SQVTM and CDR2 ANQGSEA. CDR3 sequence reads: CSVLSSPDTQYF. CDR3 nucleotide sequence: TGCAGCGTTCTTTCCAGCCCAGATACGCAGTATTTT.